This T cell receptor beta chain was identified during a study of Graves' ophthalmopathy and Graves' hyperthyroidism. Amplified material comprised TCR beta CDR3 regions derived from RNA transcripts. RT-PCR was first run with HTBI primers, then multiplex PCR in a second round. TCRdb fed the multiplex PCR reads into MiXCR, producing one record per CDR3 protein. The sample lists 360,000 or so distinct CDR3 sequences; approximately 16% were seen once. Clinical symptoms and serum thyroxine were used for diagnosis; TRAb, thyroid ultrasound and orbital computed tomography were also relied on. A volume of over 9 ml of fresh peripheral blood supplied the PBMCs. The CDR3 runs 14 residues. V dropped 3 bases and J dropped 3 bases, with 11 bases sitting between them. Germline assignment: CDR1 MNHEY and CDR2 SMNVEV (reference sequence).

The chain joins TRBV27 to TRBJ1-1; weak D call: TRBD1 (5 bases). The receptor was derived from a woman in her late teens or twenties with Graves' ophthalmopathy. The sequenced material came from peripheral blood. DNA for the CDR3: TGTGCCAGCAGTTTTGGGGGAGGAGACACTGAAGCTTTCTTT. Translation gives CASSFGGGDTEAFF.